This T cell receptor (beta chain) appears in the sequencing data of a study of cytomegalovirus exposure and HLA in healthy donors. This CDR3 is built from 13 residues. V was cut by 5 bases and J by 4 bases, with 12 bases left in between. Germline CDR1 and CDR2: SGHRS and YFSETQ. PCR used 60 Vbeta primers and 13 Jbeta primers. The data were produced by immunoSEQ multiplex PCR, yet TCRdb's version contains in-frame clones alone and is incomplete. The sample consists of 90,000 to 120,000 clones, around two thirds of them appearing once. The sequenced material came from PBMCs. The sequence came from a woman in her 40s in good health and CMV-seropositive. The genes are TRBV5-1 and TRBJ2-5; D possibly corresponds to TRBD1 (6 bases). The CDR3 reads CASSPTRGETQYF. CDR3 sequence (DNA): TGCGCCAGCAGTCCGACCAGGGGAGAGACCCAGTACTTC.